The clone carrying this T cell receptor beta chain was observed a few times. Its antigen remains unidentified. TCRdb reprocessed the reads with MiXCR, giving one entry per CDR3 protein. The table has approximately 1,000,000 distinct CDR3 sequences, 31% seen once. The sample originates from a study of T cell repertoires in cytomegalovirus infection. Whole-study context: Peptides in the study included HLA-C-restricted and HLA-B-restricted CMV epitopes. Signatures in public TCR beta sequences pointed to both CMV infection and matching HLA type. Overall study findings and caveats: There were HLA-C-restricted CMV-specific TCR beta clonotypes dominating the ex vivo response.

V was trimmed by 6 bases and J by 2 bases, leaving 18 bases between them. Germline CDR1 is DFQATT and CDR2 is SNEGSKA (reference sequence). This CDR3 spans 15 amino acids. The chain uses TRBV20-1 and TRBJ2-3, with D perhaps matching TRBD2 (6 bases). The clonotype was recovered from a human donor in good health (CMV status not recorded). Some clones in this sample may be carry-over from other donors' samples. The sample was cultured CD8+ T cells from PBMCs, taken from culture after CMV antigen stimulation. CDR3 in DNA: TGCAGTGCGCATACGGGGGACCGATTCACAGATACGCAGTATTTT. This gives the protein CSAHTGDRFTDTQYF.